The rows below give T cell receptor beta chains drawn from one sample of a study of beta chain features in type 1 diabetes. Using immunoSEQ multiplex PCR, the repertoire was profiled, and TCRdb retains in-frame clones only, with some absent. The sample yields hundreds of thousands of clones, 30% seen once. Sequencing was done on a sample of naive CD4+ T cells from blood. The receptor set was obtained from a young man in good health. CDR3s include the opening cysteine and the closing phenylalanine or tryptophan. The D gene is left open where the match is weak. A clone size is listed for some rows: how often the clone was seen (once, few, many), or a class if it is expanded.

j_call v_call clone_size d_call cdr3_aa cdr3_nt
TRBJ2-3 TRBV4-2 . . CASSQDRGTDTQYF TGTGCCAGCAGCCAAGATCGAGGCACAGATACGCAGTATTTT
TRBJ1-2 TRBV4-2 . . CASSPPENYGYTF TGTGCCAGCAGCCCTCCGGAGAACTATGGCTACACCTTC
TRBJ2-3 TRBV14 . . CASSPNRGIGTDTQYF TGTGCCAGCAGCCCGAATCGGGGGATCGGCACAGATACGCAGTATTTT
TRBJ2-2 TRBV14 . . CASSPDGTNTGELFF TGTGCCAGCAGCCCGGACGGAACGAACACCGGGGAGCTGTTTTTT
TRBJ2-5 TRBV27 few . CASSFGQFQETQYF TGTGCCAGCAGTTTCGGACAGTTTCAAGAGACCCAGTACTTC
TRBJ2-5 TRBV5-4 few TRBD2 CASSYRLAGAETQYF TGTGCCAGCAGCTATCGACTAGCGGGAGCCGAGACCCAGTACTTC
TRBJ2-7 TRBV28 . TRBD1 CATRTGPSYEQYF TGTGCCACCAGGACAGGGCCTTCCTACGAGCAGTACTTC
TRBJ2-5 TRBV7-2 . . CASSSRLDYQETQYF TGTGCCAGCAGCTCGAGATTAGATTACCAAGAGACCCAGTACTTC
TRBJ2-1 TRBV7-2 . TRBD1 CASSYAGTGGSNEQFF TGTGCCAGCAGTTATGCCGGGACAGGGGGCTCGAATGAGCAGTTCTTC
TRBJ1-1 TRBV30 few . CAWNLFPRTEAFF TGTGCCTGGAACCTCTTCCCGAGAACTGAAGCTTTCTTT
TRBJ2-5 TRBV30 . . CAGWTGQETQYF TGTGCCGGCTGGACCGGTCAAGAGACCCAGTACTTC
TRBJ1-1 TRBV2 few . CASSVGTEAFF TGTGCCAGCAGTGTGGGCACTGAAGCTTTCTTT
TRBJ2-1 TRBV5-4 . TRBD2 CASSTGTSGVDEQFF TGTGCCAGCAGCACCGGGACTAGCGGGGTCGATGAGCAGTTCTTC
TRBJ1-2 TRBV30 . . CAWGRTFYTF TGTGCCTGGGGCCGAACGTTCTACACCTTC
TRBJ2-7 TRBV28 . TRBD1 CASSPGTGVDEQYF TGTGCCAGCAGTCCAGGGACAGGGGTGGACGAGCAGTACTTC
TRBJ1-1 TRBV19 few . CASSSRGSMGTEAFF TGTGCCAGTAGCTCACGGGGCAGTATGGGCACTGAAGCTTTCTTT
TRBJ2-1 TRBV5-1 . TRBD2 CASSPGTSGADEQFF TGCGCCAGCAGCCCCGGGACTAGCGGTGCGGATGAGCAGTTCTTC
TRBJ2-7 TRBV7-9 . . CASSLVLATYEQYF TGTGCCAGCAGCTTAGTTCTAGCCACCTACGAGCAGTACTTC
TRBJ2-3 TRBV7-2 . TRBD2 CASSLDGRGTDTQYF TGTGCCAGCAGCTTAGATGGGAGGGGCACAGATACGCAGTATTTT
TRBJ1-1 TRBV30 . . CAWSKGRGNTEAFF TGTGCCTGGAGTAAGGGACGGGGAAATACTGAAGCTTTCTTT
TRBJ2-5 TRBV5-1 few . CASSPSQETQYF TGCGCCAGCAGCCCTTCACAAGAGACCCAGTACTTC
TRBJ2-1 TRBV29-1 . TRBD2 CSVYGAVAGGSYNEQFF TGCAGCGTATACGGGGCGGTAGCGGGAGGGTCCTACAATGAGCAGTTCTTC
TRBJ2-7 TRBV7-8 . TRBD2 CASSFRLAETYEQYF TGTGCCAGCAGCTTCCGTCTAGCGGAAACTTACGAGCAGTACTTC
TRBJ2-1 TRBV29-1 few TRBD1 CSVRTGNNEQFF TGCAGCGTCAGGACAGGAAACAATGAGCAGTTCTTC
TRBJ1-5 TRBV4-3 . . CASSQDKLGDQPQHF TGCGCCAGCAGCCAAGATAAACTTGGGGACCAGCCCCAGCATTTT
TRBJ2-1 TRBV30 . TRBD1 CAWGQVAEYNEQFF TGTGCCTGGGGACAGGTCGCTGAATACAATGAGCAGTTCTTC
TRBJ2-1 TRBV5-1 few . CASSLTLNEQFF TGCGCCAGCAGCCTCACACTGAATGAGCAGTTCTTC
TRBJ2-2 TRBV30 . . CAWSAGVYTGELFF TGTGCCTGGAGCGCAGGGGTGTACACCGGGGAGCTGTTTTTT
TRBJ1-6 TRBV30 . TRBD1 CAWSVRTGSNSPLHF TGTGCCTGGAGTGTTCGGACAGGATCTAATTCACCCCTCCACTTT
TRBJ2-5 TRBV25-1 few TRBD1 CASSSDRGRRETQYF TGTGCCAGCAGTTCAGACAGGGGGCGCCGAGAGACCCAGTACTTC
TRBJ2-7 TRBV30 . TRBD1 CAWSGTGGAYEQYF TGTGCCTGGAGTGGGACAGGGGGAGCCTACGAGCAGTACTTC
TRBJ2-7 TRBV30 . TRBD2 CAWSVFERESYEQYF TGTGCCTGGAGTGTTTTCGAGCGGGAGTCCTACGAGCAGTACTTC
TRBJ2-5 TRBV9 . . CASSVGLARQETQYF TGTGCCAGCAGCGTAGGTTTAGCCCGTCAAGAGACCCAGTACTTC
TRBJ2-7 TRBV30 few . CAWSKRGEGFSYEQYF TGTGCCTGGAGTAAACGAGGCGAGGGGTTCTCCTACGAGCAGTACTTC